What follows are 23 T cell receptor beta chains derived from one specimen sequenced in a study of blood T cell repertoires in COVID-19. Some clones are missing from TCRdb's copy, which holds only in-frame ones; the method was immunoSEQ multiplex PCR. In the table there are 42,000 or so clones, roughly four fifths of which are singletons. Sequencing input: peripheral blood. Source of these receptors: a man aged 35 to 55 with active or convalescent COVID-19.

J is TRBJ2-5 and V is TRBV11-2, with 7 positions matching TRBD2. Germline CDR1 reads SGHAT; CDR2 reads FQNNGV. The CDR3 runs to 15 residues. V lost 5 bases to trimming and J lost 2 bases; unmatched junction nucleotides: 8. In nucleotides, the CDR3 is TGTGCCAGCAGCGCGGAGCTAGCGGTACAAGAGACCCAGTACTTC. Encoded protein: CASSAELAVQETQYF.

This clone has more than one count but fewer than ten. V usage is TRBV30 and J usage is TRBJ1-5, with D possibly TRBD1 on 5 matching bases. The germline gives CDR1 GTSNPN, CDR2 SVGIG (reference sequence). The V end lost 2 bases, the J end lost 4 bases, and 12 bases lay between the germline ends. The CDR3 runs to 14 residues. As DNA, the CDR3 is TGTGCCTGGAGTAAGGGGCTCGGGAATCAGCCCCAGCATTTT. Residues: CAWSKGLGNQPQHF.

This clone was recorded only once. This chain uses TRBV7-3 with TRBJ1-1; D may be TRBD1 (5 bases). This CDR3 spans 15 amino acids. Looked up from germline, CDR1 is SGHTA and CDR2 is FQGTGA. With 4 bases removed from V and 6 bases from J, the gap between germline ends came to 18 bases. CDR3 amino acids: CASSSSGGGVAEAFF. CDR3 DNA sequence: TGTGCCAGCAGCTCCTCTGGGGGAGGGGTCGCTGAAGCTTTCTTT.

Worth noting for this clone: This sample also contains other DNA sequences that code for the same CDR3. The chain couples TRBV2 to TRBJ2-3; D remains ambiguous. The CDR3 covers 15 residues. The V gene lost 4 bases and the J gene lost 0 bases, with 11 bases spanning the gap. Germline V gene lookup returns CDR1 SNHLY and CDR2 FYNNEI. The CDR3 loop reads CASSGQAPSTDTQYF. CDR3 coding DNA: TGTGCCAGCAGTGGTCAAGCGCCCAGCACAGATACGCAGTATTTT.

V usage is TRBV6-5 and J usage is TRBJ2-1; 7 bases fit TRBD1. The germline V gene encodes CDR1 MNHEY and CDR2 SVGAGI. This CDR3 is 14 amino acids long. With 6 bases clipped from V and 6 bases from J, the junction kept 8 bases outside the gene matches. DNA of the CDR3: TGTGCCAGCAGCCGGGACAGCAGTTCCAATGAGCAGTTCTTC. Translated, it gives CASSRDSSSNEQFF.

The J gene is TRBJ1-2, the V gene TRBV5-5; TRBD1 might be the D (6 bases). The CDR3 consists of 16 residues. V was cut by 0 bases and J by 4 bases, with 16 bases left in between. The germline CDR1 and CDR2 sequences are SGHKS and YYEKEE (reference sequence). Written as DNA, the CDR3 is TGTGCCAGCAGCTTGGGGCGGGGGCCTCACTTCTATGGCTACACCTTC. This encodes CASSLGRGPHFYGYTF.

V is TRBV6-5 and J is TRBJ1-5; TRBD1 is a possible D gene (5 bases). This CDR3 region has 12 residues. V gave up 2 bases and J gave up 9 bases, with 8 bases separating them. In germline, CDR1 is MNHEY, CDR2 SVGAGI. As DNA, the CDR3 is TGTGCCAGCAGTTACCGCCAGGGGCCCCAGCATTTT. Translating it yields CASSYRQGPQHF.

The CDR3 region is CASSEVSYEQYF. The CDR3 coding sequence is TGTGCCAGCTCGGAGGTGTCCTACGAGCAGTACTTC. J is TRBJ2-7 and V is TRBV18; TRBD2 is a possible D gene (5 bases). V gave up 6 bases and J gave up 1 base, with 7 bases separating them. The CDR3 is made up of 12 amino acids. Germline V CDR1 and CDR2: KGHSH, LQKENI.

The J gene is TRBJ2-7, the V gene TRBV27; 8 nucleotides line up with TRBD1. Losses at the gene ends were 8 bases for V and 3 bases for J; bases not matched to a gene: 3. In germline, CDR1 is MNHEY, CDR2 SMNVEV (reference sequence). This CDR3 has 12 residues. For the CDR3, the DNA is TGTGCCAGCCGGGACAGGATCTACGAGCAGTACTTC. Its protein product is CASRDRIYEQYF.

The chain is built from TRBV11-1 and TRBJ1-1, with TRBD1 as a possible D gene (6 bases). Germline CDR1 is SGHAT and CDR2 is FQDESV (reference sequence). The CDR3 sequence is 15 residues long. Deletions cut 5 bases from V and 0 bases from J, with 13 bases between. The CDR3 DNA is TGTGCCAGCAGCACCGGGACACGCTTGAACACTGAAGCTTTCTTT. Amino acids: CASSTGTRLNTEAFF. Full variable domain (missing parts from reference TRBV11-1 and TRBJ1-1): EAEVAQSPRYKITEKSQAVAFWCDPISGHATLYWYRQILGQGPELLVQFQDESVVDDSQLPKDRFSAERLKGVDSTLKIQPAELGDSAMYLCASSTGTRLNTEAFFGQGTRLTVV.

The rearrangement joins TRBV30 to TRBJ2-7; perhaps TRBD1 as D (7 bases). The CDR3 runs 14 residues. Germline CDR1 is GTSNPN and CDR2 is SVGIG (reference sequence). Trimming pared 3 bases from V and 4 bases from J, leaving 16 bases between. CDR3 DNA sequence: TGTGCCTGGAGACCAGACAGGGAGGAGTACGAGCAGTACTTC. This codes for CAWRPDREEYEQYF.

The chain has TRBV27 and TRBJ1-1, with a tentative D call TRBD1 (5 bases). The CDR3 loop spans 14 amino acids. V was shortened by 3 bases and J by 0 bases, with 8 bases between the two germline ends. The germline CDR1 and CDR2 sequences are MNHEY and SMNVEV (reference sequence). The CDR3 here is CASSLKGMNTEAFF. The CDR3 DNA reads as TGTGCCAGCAGTTTGAAGGGGATGAACACTGAAGCTTTCTTT.

The J gene is TRBJ1-2, the V gene TRBV27; 8 bases align to TRBD1. The V and J ends lost 5 bases and 0 bases, in that order; junction bases with no gene match: 2. CDR1 and CDR2 (germline): MNHEY, SMNVEV (reference sequence). The CDR3 contains 14 residues. CDR3 coding DNA: TGTGCCAGCAGTCAGACAGGGGCTAACTATGGCTACACCTTC. Encoded protein: CASSQTGANYGYTF.

The rearrangement links TRBV9 to TRBJ1-1, with a tentative D call TRBD1 (6 bases). V lost 4 bases, J lost 1 base, and 14 bases lay in between. CDR1 is SGDLS, CDR2 YYNGEE, per germline. CDR3 length: 15 amino acids. The DNA of the CDR3 is TGTGCCAGCAGCTCCACGGGACACGAGAACACTGAAGCTTTCTTT. It is translated as CASSSTGHENTEAFF.

The chain recombines TRBV5-4 with TRBJ1-1; D is undetermined. Trimming pared 4 bases from V and 0 bases from J, leaving 16 bases between. Germline CDR1 is SGHNT and CDR2 is YYREEE (reference sequence). CDR3 length equals 16 residues. In DNA, the CDR3 is TGTGCCAGCAGCCTAGACCTGCGGCAGCTGAACACTGAAGCTTTCTTT. Amino acids: CASSLDLRQLNTEAFF.

This rearrangement joins TRBV5-1 to TRBJ2-5; D is unclear. The V gene lost 0 bases and the J gene lost 5 bases, with 5 bases spanning the gap. The CDR3 runs 12 residues. Germline CDR1 is SGHRS and CDR2 is YFSETQ. The chain's CDR3 is CASSLESETQYF. The CDR3 DNA follows: TGCGCCAGCAGCTTGGAATCGGAGACCCAGTACTTC.

The rearrangement uses TRBV9 and TRBJ1-1; 9 bases are shared with TRBD1. The CDR3 spans 16 residues. The V segment lost 1 base and the J segment 2 bases; nucleotides outside the gene matches: 6. Germline V gene sequence: CDR1 SGDLS, CDR2 YYNGEE. CDR3 sequence reads: CASSVSGQGGNTEAFF. CDR3 sequence (DNA): TGTGCCAGCAGCGTATCGGGACAGGGTGGAAACACTGAAGCTTTCTTT. The entire variable domain, with the rest obtained from reference TRBV9 and TRBJ1-1, is as follows: DSGVTQTPKHLITATGQRVTLRCSPRSGDLSVYWYQQSLDQGLQFLIQYYNGEERAKGNILERFSAQQFPDLHSELNLSSLELGDSALYFCASSVSGQGGNTEAFFGQGTRLTVV.

This clone was seen a single time. This chain links TRBV6-4 with TRBJ2-2; 7 bases map to TRBD1. The CDR3 has 14 residues. Unmatched junction bases numbered 4, after V lost 5 bases and J lost 4 bases. Germline V gives CDR1 MRHNA, CDR2 SNTAGT. The chain's CDR3 is CASSLQGTTGELFF. CDR3 coding DNA: TGTGCCAGCAGTTTACAGGGGACCACCGGGGAGCTGTTTTTT.

The chain links TRBV19 to TRBJ1-1; D is possibly TRBD1 (6 bases). Germline V gene sequence: CDR1 LNHDA, CDR2 SQIVND (reference sequence). This CDR3 region has 13 residues. Between the trimmed V and J ends, which lost 4 bases and 4 bases, there was a span of 10 bases. DNA of the CDR3: TGTGCCAGTAGTAGACAGGAAAGCACTGAAGCTTTCTTT. Amino acids: CASSRQESTEAFF.

The J gene is TRBJ1-1, the V gene TRBV19, with D tentatively TRBD1 (5 bases). The germline gives CDR1 LNHDA, CDR2 SQIVND (reference sequence). The CDR3 totals 15 residues. Trimming pared 5 bases from V and 2 bases from J, leaving 15 bases between. The chain's CDR3 is CASSYWGVGNTEAFF. The CDR3 DNA reads TGTGCCAGTAGTTATTGGGGGGTTGGTAACACTGAAGCTTTCTTT. Combining the CDR3 with reference TRBV19 and TRBJ1-1 gives the whole variable domain DGGITQSPKYLFRKEGQNVTLSCEQNLNHDAMYWYRQDPGQGLRLIYYSQIVNDFQKGDIAEGYSVSREKKESFPLTVTSAQKNPTAFYLCASSYWGVGNTEAFFGQGTRLTVV.

This chain connects TRBV5-6 to TRBJ2-3; 7 bases line up with TRBD2. Germline CDR1 is SGHDT and CDR2 is YYEEEE. This CDR3 has 16 residues. J lost 1 base, V lost 4 bases, and 9 bases had no gene match. As DNA, the CDR3 is TGTGCCAGCAGCGGGGAGGGGCTAGCGGGCACAGATACGCAGTATTTT. Translation: CASSGEGLAGTDTQYF. The whole variable domain, remainder taken from reference TRBV5-6 and TRBJ2-3, is DAGVTQSPTHLIKTRGQQVTLRCSPKSGHDTVSWYQQALGQGPQFIFQYYEEEERQRGNFPDRFSGHQFPNYSSELNVNALLLGDSALYLCASSGEGLAGTDTQYFGPGTRLTVL.

In its sample, this clone was seen once. J is TRBJ2-7 and V is TRBV11-2; 12 positions agree with TRBD1. The V gene's germline CDR1 is SGHAT and CDR2 FQNNGV. The CDR3 runs 16 residues. The V gene end was trimmed by 5 bases and the J gene end by 6 bases; junction bases not matched to a gene: 11. Written as DNA, the CDR3 is TGTGCCAGCAGCCTAGCCGGGACAGGGGGCGGCGGCGAGCAGTACTTC. Translated: CASSLAGTGGGGEQYF. Full variable domain (remainder filled in from reference TRBV11-2 and TRBJ2-7): EAGVAQSPRYKIIEKRQSVAFWCNPISGHATLYWYQQILGQGPKLLIQFQNNGVVDDSQLPKDRFSAERLKGVDSTLKIQPAKLEDSAVYLCASSLAGTGGGGEQYFGPGTRLTVT.

The rearrangement joins TRBV27 to TRBJ2-3; 12 positions match TRBD2. The germline V gene encodes CDR1 MNHEY and CDR2 SMNVEV (reference sequence). CDR3 length: 17 residues. The V and J ends lost 3 bases and 2 bases, in that order; junction bases with no gene match: 6. The CDR3: CASSFRLAGGPTDTQYF. CDR3 sequence (DNA): TGTGCCAGCAGTTTCCGCCTAGCGGGGGGGCCCACAGATACGCAGTATTTT.